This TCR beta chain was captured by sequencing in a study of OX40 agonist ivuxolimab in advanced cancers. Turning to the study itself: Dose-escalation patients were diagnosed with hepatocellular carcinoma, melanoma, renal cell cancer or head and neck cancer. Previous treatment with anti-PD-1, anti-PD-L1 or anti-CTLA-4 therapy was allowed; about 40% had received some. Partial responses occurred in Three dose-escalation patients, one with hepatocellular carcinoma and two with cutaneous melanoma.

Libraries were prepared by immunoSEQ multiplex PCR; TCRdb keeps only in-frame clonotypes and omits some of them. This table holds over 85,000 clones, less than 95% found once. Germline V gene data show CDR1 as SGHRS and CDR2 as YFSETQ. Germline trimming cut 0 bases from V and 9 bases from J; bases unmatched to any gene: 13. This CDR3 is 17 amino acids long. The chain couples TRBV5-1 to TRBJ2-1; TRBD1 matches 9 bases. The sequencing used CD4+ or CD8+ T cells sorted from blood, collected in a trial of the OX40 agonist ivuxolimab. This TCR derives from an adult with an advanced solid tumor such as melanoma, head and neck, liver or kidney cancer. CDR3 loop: CASSLGSNRGQLGEQFF. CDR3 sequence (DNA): TGCGCCAGCAGCTTGGGTAGTAACAGGGGGCAGTTGGGTGAGCAGTTCTTC.